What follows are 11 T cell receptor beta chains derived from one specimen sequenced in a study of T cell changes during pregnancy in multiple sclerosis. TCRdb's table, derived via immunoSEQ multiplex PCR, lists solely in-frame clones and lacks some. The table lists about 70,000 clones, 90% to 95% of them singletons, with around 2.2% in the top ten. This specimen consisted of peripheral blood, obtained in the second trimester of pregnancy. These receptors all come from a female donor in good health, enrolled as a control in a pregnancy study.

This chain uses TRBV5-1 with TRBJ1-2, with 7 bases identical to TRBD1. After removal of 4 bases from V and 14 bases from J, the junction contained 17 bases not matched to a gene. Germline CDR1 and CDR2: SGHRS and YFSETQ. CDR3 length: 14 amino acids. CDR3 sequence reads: CASSVGGTEGGRTF. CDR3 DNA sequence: TGCGCCAGCAGCGTTGGGGGGACAGAGGGGGGCCGGACCTTC.

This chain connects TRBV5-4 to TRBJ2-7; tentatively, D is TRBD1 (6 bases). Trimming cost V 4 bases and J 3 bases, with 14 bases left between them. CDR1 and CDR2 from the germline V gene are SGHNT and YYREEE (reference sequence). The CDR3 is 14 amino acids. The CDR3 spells CASSRPGQSYEQYF. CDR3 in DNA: TGTGCCAGCAGCCGACCAGGACAGAGCTACGAGCAGTACTTC.

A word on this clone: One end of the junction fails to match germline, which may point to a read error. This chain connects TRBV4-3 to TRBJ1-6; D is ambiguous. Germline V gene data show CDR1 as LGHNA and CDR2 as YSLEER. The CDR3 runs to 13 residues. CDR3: CASSEEFSSPLHF. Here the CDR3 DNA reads TGCGCCAGCAGCGAAGAGTTCAGTTCACCCCTCCACTTT.

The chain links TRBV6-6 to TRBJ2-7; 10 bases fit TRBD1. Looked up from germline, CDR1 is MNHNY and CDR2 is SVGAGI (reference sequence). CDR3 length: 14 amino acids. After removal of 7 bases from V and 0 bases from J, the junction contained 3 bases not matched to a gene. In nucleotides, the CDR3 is TGTGCCAGCACCCGGACAGGGGGCTCCTACGAGCAGTACTTC. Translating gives CASTRTGGSYEQYF.

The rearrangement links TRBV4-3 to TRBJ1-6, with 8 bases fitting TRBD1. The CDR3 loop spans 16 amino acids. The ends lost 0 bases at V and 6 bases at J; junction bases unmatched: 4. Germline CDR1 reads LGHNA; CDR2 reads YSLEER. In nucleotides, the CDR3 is TGCGCCAGCAGCCAAGAGAGGGGACAGGTTAATTCACCCCTCCACTTT. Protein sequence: CASSQERGQVNSPLHF.

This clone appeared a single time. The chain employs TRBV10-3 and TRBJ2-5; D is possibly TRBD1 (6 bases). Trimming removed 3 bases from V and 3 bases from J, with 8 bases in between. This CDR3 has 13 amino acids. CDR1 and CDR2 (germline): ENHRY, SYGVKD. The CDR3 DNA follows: TGTGCCATCAGTGAAGAGGGGGAAGAGACCCAGTACTTC. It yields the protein CAISEEGEETQYF.

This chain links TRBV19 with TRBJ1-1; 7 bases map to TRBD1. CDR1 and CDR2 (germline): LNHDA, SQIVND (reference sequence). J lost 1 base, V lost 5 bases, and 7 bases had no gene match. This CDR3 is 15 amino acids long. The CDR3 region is CASSLTGVWNTEAFF. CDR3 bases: TGTGCCAGTAGTTTAACAGGGGTTTGGAACACTGAAGCTTTCTTT.

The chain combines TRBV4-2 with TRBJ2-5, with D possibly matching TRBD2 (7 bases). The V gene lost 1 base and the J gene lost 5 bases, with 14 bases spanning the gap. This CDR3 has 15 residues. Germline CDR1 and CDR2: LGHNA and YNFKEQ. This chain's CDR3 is CASSQASGRGETQYF. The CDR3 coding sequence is TGTGCCAGCAGCCAAGCCTCGGGGAGGGGGGAGACCCAGTACTTC.

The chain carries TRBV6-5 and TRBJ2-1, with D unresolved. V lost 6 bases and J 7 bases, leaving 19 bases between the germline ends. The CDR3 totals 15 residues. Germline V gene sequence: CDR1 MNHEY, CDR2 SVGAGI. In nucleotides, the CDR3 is TGTGCCAGCAGCCTTAGAGAGGTAGGCGATAATGAGCAGTTCTTC. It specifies CASSLREVGDNEQFF.

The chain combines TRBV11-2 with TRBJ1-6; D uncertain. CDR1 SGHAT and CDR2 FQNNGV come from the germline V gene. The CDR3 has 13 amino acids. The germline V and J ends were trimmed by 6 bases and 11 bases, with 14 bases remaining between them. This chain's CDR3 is CASRVSLSAPLHF. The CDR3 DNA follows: TGTGCCAGCAGGGTTTCCTTGTCAGCACCCCTCCACTTT.

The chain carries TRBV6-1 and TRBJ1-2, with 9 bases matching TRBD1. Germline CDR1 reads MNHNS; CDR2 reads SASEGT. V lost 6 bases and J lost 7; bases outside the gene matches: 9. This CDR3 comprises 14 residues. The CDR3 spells CASRAGQGGLGYTF. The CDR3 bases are TGTGCCAGCAGGGCGGGACAGGGAGGTCTTGGCTACACCTTC.